The 27 T cell receptor beta chains reported below all come from one sample, sequenced in a study of OX40 agonist ivuxolimab in advanced cancers. Sequencing was performed with immunoSEQ multiplex PCR; in TCRdb, only in-frame clones are kept and a portion is missing. The table has 40,000 to 60,000 clones, around 84% seen once. The sequenced sample was CD4+ or CD8+ T cells sorted from blood, obtained in a trial of the OX40 agonist ivuxolimab. The receptors stem from an adult with an advanced solid tumor such as melanoma, head and neck, liver or kidney cancer.

The V call is TRBV4-1, the J call TRBJ2-5, with unresolved D. The J call may be wrong; the DNA end is better matched by TRBJ2-7. CDR3 size: 15 residues. CDR1 MGHRA and CDR2 YSYEKL come from the germline V gene. CDR3: CASSWLLVTSYEQYF. For the CDR3, the DNA is TGCGCCAGCAGCTGGCTGCTAGTCACCTCCTACGAGCAGTACTTC.

This chain uses TRBV13 with TRBJ2-5, with 11 nucleotides matching TRBD2. The CDR3 extends over 18 amino acids. Trimming removed 5 bases from V and 3 bases from J; junction bases left unmatched: 14. Germline V gene lookup returns CDR1 PRHDT and CDR2 FYEKMQ (reference sequence). CDR3: CASSPRSGKLAGEETQYF. In DNA form, the CDR3 reads TGTGCCAGCAGCCCCCGCTCAGGGAAACTAGCGGGAGAAGAGACCCAGTACTTC.

The chain carries TRBV10-3 and TRBJ1-2; D is possibly TRBD1 (6 bases). The CDR3 spans 13 residues. Germline lookup yields CDR1 ENHRY and CDR2 SYGVKD. Trimming removed 4 bases from V and 6 bases from J, with 12 bases in between. As DNA, the CDR3 is TGTGCCATCAGTGGGGCAGGGGAGGATGGCTACACCTTC. Translating it yields CAISGAGEDGYTF.

V and J are TRBV2 and TRBJ2-2; D uncertain. Germline V gene sequence: CDR1 SNHLY, CDR2 FYNNEI. This CDR3 contains 11 residues. Trimming took off 5 bases at V and 5 bases at J, with 3 bases between the two ends. CDR3 sequence: CASSMTGELFF. CDR3 DNA: TGTGCCAGCAGTATGACCGGGGAGCTGTTTTTT.

As to this clone: Other DNA sequences in the sample encode the same CDR3. The rearrangement uses TRBV5-1 and TRBJ1-5; D is perhaps TRBD1 (5 bases). The germline gives CDR1 SGHRS, CDR2 YFSETQ. The V and J ends lost 4 bases and 4 bases respectively, with 15 bases between them. CDR3 length: 15 amino acids. Here the CDR3 reads CASSPRGDRNQPQHF. As DNA, the CDR3 is TGCGCCAGCAGCCCGCGGGGGGATAGGAATCAGCCCCAGCATTTT.

CDR3 in amino acids: CASSLGDGSVYGYTF. CDR3 DNA sequence: TGCGCCAGCAGCTTGGGGGACGGCAGCGTCTATGGCTACACCTTC. This sequence joins TRBV5-1 and TRBJ1-2, with D perhaps matching TRBD1 (5 bases). The CDR3 covers 15 residues. Per germline, CDR1 SGHRS and CDR2 YFSETQ. Trimming left V 0 bases short and J 4 bases short, with 13 bases between.

This clone came up once. V usage is TRBV6-5 and J usage is TRBJ1-3; no clear D. The germline CDR1 and CDR2 sequences are MNHEY and SVGAGI. V gave up 5 bases and J gave up 0 bases, with 11 bases separating them. CDR3 length equals 15 residues. CDR3 region: CASSRIGGSGNTIYF. CDR3 in DNA: TGTGCCAGCAGTCGAATAGGCGGCTCTGGAAACACCATATATTTT.

The V call is TRBV20-1, the J call TRBJ1-4, with D unresolved. CDR1 and CDR2 (germline): DFQATT, SNEGSKA (reference sequence). The V and J ends lost 1 base and 7 bases respectively, with 4 bases between them. CDR3 length equals 11 residues. In nucleotides, the CDR3 is TGCAGTGCTAGAGGGGGTGAAAAACTGTTTTTT. It specifies CSARGGEKLFF.

This clone was found a few times. The genes are TRBV19 and TRBJ2-2; D possibly corresponds to TRBD2 (6 bases). CDR3 size: 15 residues. The ends were cut back, 6 bases at V and 2 bases at J, with 13 bases in the middle. CDR1 and CDR2 (germline): LNHDA, SQIVND (reference sequence). The CDR3 DNA reads TGTGCCAGTAGCTCACCCGGGGGTAACACCGGGGAGCTGTTTTTT. Translation: CASSSPGGNTGELFF.

The genes are TRBV7-2 and TRBJ1-2, with D possibly matching TRBD1 (5 bases). The CDR3 has 12 residues. The germline gives CDR1 SGHTA, CDR2 FQGNSA. The V gene lost 3 bases and the J gene lost 5 bases, with 7 bases spanning the gap. CDR3 sequence (DNA): TGTGCCAGCAGCTTCGAGGGGTATGGCTACACCTTC. Its protein product is CASSFEGYGYTF.

This chain uses TRBV5-4 with TRBJ2-5; tentatively, D is TRBD1 or TRBD2 (5 bases each). The CDR3 length is 14 residues. The germline gives CDR1 SGHNT, CDR2 YYREEE (reference sequence). Trimming removed 0 bases at V and 0 bases at J, with 6 bases between. CDR3 sequence (DNA): TGTGCCAGCAGCTTGGTGGGGGACCAAGAGACCCAGTACTTC. Residues: CASSLVGDQETQYF.

The rearrangement links TRBV10-3 to TRBJ2-1; either TRBD1 or TRBD2 may supply D (5 bases each). This CDR3 region has 14 residues. Germline values: CDR1 ENHRY, CDR2 SYGVKD. The V gene lost 10 bases and the J gene lost 0 bases, with 13 bases spanning the gap. The CDR3 region is CATAPGSSYNEQFF. CDR3 DNA: TGTGCCACTGCCCCAGGGAGCTCCTACAATGAGCAGTTCTTC.

As concerns this clone: Distinct nucleotide sequences in the sample also encode this CDR3. The chain couples TRBV6-6 to TRBJ1-4, with D hard to call. The length of the CDR3 is 14 residues. V dropped 3 bases and J dropped 8 bases, with 13 bases sitting between them. Germline values: CDR1 MNHNY, CDR2 SVGAGI (reference sequence). CDR3 sequence (DNA): TGTGCCAGCAGTTATCAACAGCGACCAGAAAAACTGTTTTTT. Amino acids: CASSYQQRPEKLFF.

The chain links TRBV28 to TRBJ2-7, with 9 bases that match TRBD2. V trimming: 5 bases; J trimming: 5 bases; junction bases outside the gene matches: 7. CDR1 is MDHEN, CDR2 SYDVKM, per germline. The CDR3 is 14 residues long. The CDR3 loop reads CASSKSGRYNEQYF. In DNA, the CDR3 is TGTGCCAGCAGTAAAAGCGGGAGGTATAACGAGCAGTACTTC.

This rearrangement joins TRBV10-3 to TRBJ2-1, with TRBD2 matching 11 bases. The CDR3 runs 15 residues. Germline V gene lookup returns CDR1 ENHRY and CDR2 SYGVKD. The junction had 10 bases not matched to a gene; V was cut back by 6 bases and J by 9 bases. CDR3 DNA sequence: TGTGCCATCAGGGATAGCGGGAGGGCCAGGGGTGAGCAGTTCTTC. This encodes CAIRDSGRARGEQFF.

The sample holds one count of this clone. The V call is TRBV29-1, the J call TRBJ2-3, with D possibly being TRBD2 (5 bases). Per germline, CDR1 SQVTM and CDR2 ANQGSEA. The CDR3 loop spans 12 amino acids. The ends were cut back, 7 bases at V and 2 bases at J, with 10 bases in the middle. As DNA, the CDR3 is TGCAGCGCCGGACTGGACACAGATACGCAGTATTTT. Translation: CSAGLDTDTQYF.

The rearrangement joins TRBV5-4 to TRBJ2-1, with 11 nucleotides matching TRBD2. The CDR3 is 16 residues long. Germline V gives CDR1 SGHNT, CDR2 YYREEE (reference sequence). V shed 0 bases, J shed 6 bases, and the junction held 5 bases outside the gene matches. CDR3 protein: CASSLDASGGINEQFF. The DNA of the CDR3 is TGTGCCAGCAGCTTGGACGCTAGCGGGGGGATCAATGAGCAGTTCTTC.

The chain uses TRBV5-1 and TRBJ2-3, with TRBD2 matching 14 bases. The CDR3 has 20 residues. V dropped 1 base and J dropped 7; count of bases not matched to a gene: 17. CDR1 SGHRS and CDR2 YFSETQ come from the germline V gene. The CDR3: CASSLKRHLGTSGRENTQYF. As DNA, the CDR3 is TGCGCCAGCAGCTTGAAACGACACTTGGGGACTAGCGGGAGAGAGAATACGCAGTATTTT.

CDR3 nucleotide sequence: TGTGCCAGCAGCCGCGGACCGGGGGGAAACACCATATATTTT. The encoded protein is CASSRGPGGNTIYF. The genes are TRBV11-2 and TRBJ1-3; D gene uncertain. The V gene lost 5 bases and the J gene lost 4 bases, with 12 bases spanning the gap. Germline lookup yields CDR1 SGHAT and CDR2 FQNNGV. The CDR3 is 14 amino acids.

This clone occurred once. The chain carries TRBV7-2 and TRBJ2-2; no clear D gene. Trimming removed 0 bases at V and 7 bases at J, with 3 bases between. Germline V lookup: CDR1 SGHTA, CDR2 FQGNSA. The CDR3 is made up of 12 amino acids. The CDR3 DNA follows: TGTGCCAGCAGCTTAGCTATCGGGGAGCTGTTTTTT. It translates to CASSLAIGELFF.

The table lists this clone with a few counts. The chain recombines TRBV9 with TRBJ1-3; D possibly corresponds to TRBD1 (5 bases). The CDR3 has 15 residues. V lost 4 bases to trimming and J lost 0 bases, with 11 bases between them. CDR1 and CDR2 from the germline V gene are SGDLS and YYNGEE. CDR3 loop: CASSPRQSSGNTIYF. The CDR3 DNA sequence: TGTGCCAGCAGCCCGCGACAGAGCTCTGGAAACACCATATATTTT.

V usage is TRBV7-9 and J usage is TRBJ1-5; no clear D gene. Germline lookup yields CDR1 SEHNR and CDR2 FQNEAQ (reference sequence). This CDR3 is built from 15 residues. V lost 0 bases and J lost 1, with 7 bases in between. The CDR3 DNA reads TGTGCCAGCAGCTTAGCGGGCGGCAGCAATCAGCCCCAGCATTTT. Translated: CASSLAGGSNQPQHF.

The chain is built from TRBV4-3 and TRBJ2-1; no firm D call. There are 13 residues in the CDR3. Germline V gene sequence: CDR1 LGHNA, CDR2 YSLEER. V lost 4 bases and J 3 bases, leaving 7 bases between the germline ends. Written as DNA, the CDR3 is TGCGCCAGCAGCCTGGGCCACTACAATGAGCAGTTCTTC. This encodes CASSLGHYNEQFF.

The chain carries TRBV5-4 and TRBJ2-3; TRBD1 is a possible D gene (6 bases). The CDR3 is made up of 15 amino acids. The germline V gene has CDR1 SGHNT and CDR2 YYREEE (reference sequence). V was pared by 2 bases and J by 3 bases, with 13 bases between. The CDR3 DNA follows: TGTGCCAGCAGCTTAGTGGACAGCTGGACAGATACGCAGTATTTT. Translating it yields CASSLVDSWTDTQYF.

The V gene is TRBV28, the J gene TRBJ1-1; D remains ambiguous. The CDR3 totals 14 residues. V was clipped by 6 bases and J by 5 bases, with 16 bases between them. Germline values: CDR1 MDHEN, CDR2 SYDVKM. CDR3 protein: CASRPREGGTEAFF. CDR3 coding DNA: TGTGCCAGCAGACCGAGGGAGGGAGGAACTGAAGCTTTCTTT.

In its sample, this clone was seen once. This chain joins TRBV4-1 and TRBJ2-1, with D possibly being TRBD1 (5 bases). The CDR3 is made up of 16 amino acids. Deletions cut 1 base from V and 5 bases from J, with 15 bases between. Per the germline V gene, CDR1 is MGHRA and CDR2 is YSYEKL. The CDR3 loop is CASSQVFADKNNEQFF. The CDR3 DNA reads as TGCGCCAGCAGCCAAGTCTTTGCGGACAAGAACAATGAGCAGTTCTTC.

V usage is TRBV2 and J usage is TRBJ1-4, with TRBD1 identical over 9 bases. Trimming removed 4 bases from V and 5 bases from J; junction bases left unmatched: 8. CDR1 and CDR2 (germline): SNHLY, FYNNEI. The CDR3 is 16 amino acids. DNA of the CDR3: TGTGCCAGCAGTGGCGAGGGGACAGGGCTAAATGAAAAACTGTTTTTT. It codes for CASSGEGTGLNEKLFF. Together with reference TRBV2 and TRBJ1-4, the CDR3 gives the full variable domain: EPEVTQTPSHQVTQMGQEVILRCVPISNHLYFYWYRQILGQKVEFLVSFYNNEISEKSEIFDDQFSVERPDGSNFTLKIRSTKLEDSAMYFCASSGEGTGLNEKLFFGSGTQLSVL.